This entry lists 17 T cell receptor beta chains sequenced from one sample in a study of high-grade serous ovarian cancer treatment subgroups. Measured with immunoSEQ multiplex PCR; TCRdb has only the in-frame clones, and not every one. The sample contains roughly 10,000 clones, 68% of which appear only once. Tumor tissue was taken before any definitive surgery or chemotherapy was given. The specimen was tumor tissue. These receptors were taken from a human donor with high-grade serous ovarian cancer.

This rearrangement joins TRBV19 to TRBJ2-1; D assignment may be TRBD1 or TRBD2 (7 bases each). The V and J ends lost 4 bases and 7 bases respectively, with 20 bases between them. This CDR3 spans 16 amino acids. Germline V gene lookup returns CDR1 LNHDA and CDR2 SQIVND (reference sequence). The CDR3, as DNA: TGTGCCAGTAGTAAGGACAGGACTAGGGGTTTGAATGAGCAGTTCTTC. Its translation is CASSKDRTRGLNEQFF.

The chain has TRBV4-2 and TRBJ1-4, with 12 nucleotides matching TRBD1. Germline V gives CDR1 LGHNA, CDR2 YNFKEQ. V trimming: 5 bases; J trimming: 6 bases; junction bases outside the gene matches: 10. The CDR3 length is 17 residues. DNA of the CDR3: TGTGCCAGCAGCTTGGGGGGGACAGGGGGCCACCATGAAAAACTGTTTTTT. Translated: CASSLGGTGGHHEKLFF.

The gene calls are TRBV6-4 and TRBJ1-5; 7 nucleotides align to TRBD1. V was pared by 7 bases and J by 5 bases, with 8 bases of the junction left unmatched. Germline V gene sequence: CDR1 MRHNA, CDR2 SNTAGT. The CDR3 extends over 14 amino acids. CDR3 bases: TGTGCCAGCATTTCAGGGGGACGGGATCAGCCCCAGCATTTT. Translated, it gives CASISGGRDQPQHF.

The chain is built from TRBV21-1 and TRBJ2-7; whether TRBD1, the table's D call, matches the DNA was not checked. TRBV21-1 represents a pseudogene. The CDR3 is made up of 14 amino acids. The CDR3 coding sequence is TGTGCCAGCAGCAAAGCAAGGACAGTTCACCATCAGTACTTC. Residues: CASSKARTVHHQYF.

The rearrangement joins TRBV7-2 to TRBJ2-1, with a tentative D call TRBD2 (6 bases). Germline-derived CDR1 and CDR2 are SGHTA and FQGNSA. The germline V and J ends were trimmed by 7 bases and 10 bases, with 17 bases remaining between them. There are 13 residues in the CDR3. CDR3 bases: TGTGCCAGCACTCGGAGGAGGGAAGACGAGCAGTTCTTC. Amino acid sequence: CASTRRREDEQFF.

This clone was counted a single time. The CDR3 nucleotides are TGTGCCAGCAGCACGGGACTAGCGCCTGGGGAGCTGTTTTTT. It specifies CASSTGLAPGELFF. The rearrangement links TRBV11-3 to TRBJ2-2; 10 positions agree with TRBD2. Losses at the gene ends were 5 bases for V and 8 bases for J; bases not matched to a gene: 5. CDR1 SGHNT and CDR2 YENEEA come from the germline V gene. This CDR3 comprises 14 residues. The full variable domain, rest sourced from reference TRBV11-3 and TRBJ2-2, is EAGVVQSPRYKIIEKKQPVAFWCNPISGHNTLYWYLQNLGQGPELLIRYENEEAVDDSQLPKDRFSAERLKGVDSTLKIQPAELGDSAVYLCASSTGLAPGELFFGEGSRLTVL.

This clone was seen more than once but under ten times. The chain is built from TRBV10-3 and TRBJ1-1; 7 bases map to TRBD1. The CDR3 has 13 residues. The germline V gene encodes CDR1 ENHRY and CDR2 SYGVKD. Losses at the gene ends were 5 bases for V and 5 bases for J; bases not matched to a gene: 5. The CDR3 bases are TGTGCCATCAGTCAACACAGGGGAACTGAAGCTTTCTTT. It specifies CAISQHRGTEAFF.

The chain employs TRBV6-5 and TRBJ1-6, with 12 bases fitting TRBD1. CDR1 is MNHEY and CDR2 is SVGAGI in the germline V gene. The CDR3 runs to 16 residues. Trimming cost V 2 bases and J 10 bases; bases outside gene matches: 6. In DNA form, the CDR3 reads TGTGCCAGCAGTTACGGATCGGGACAGGGGGCCTCACCCCTCCACTTT. The encoded protein is CASSYGSGQGASPLHF.

The V and J genes are TRBV7-3 and TRBJ2-3; 9 bases line up with TRBD2. Germline-derived CDR1 and CDR2 are SGHTA and FQGTGA. This CDR3 spans 16 amino acids. The ends lost 5 bases at V and 0 bases at J; junction bases unmatched: 6. This chain's CDR3 is CASSPGLAVSTDTQYF. As DNA, the CDR3 is TGTGCCAGCAGCCCGGGACTAGCAGTTAGCACAGATACGCAGTATTTT. The full variable domain, rest sourced from reference TRBV7-3 and TRBJ2-3, is GAGVSQTPSNKVTEKGKYVELRCDPISGHTALYWYRQSLGQGPEFLIYFQGTGAADDSGLPNDRFFAVRPEGSVSTLKIQRTERGDSAVYLCASSPGLAVSTDTQYFGPGTRLTVL.

V gene TRBV14 combines with J gene TRBJ2-1; 10 bases line up with TRBD2. The CDR3 has 18 residues. Unmatched junction bases numbered 19, after V lost 4 bases and J lost 10 bases. Per the germline V gene, CDR1 is SGHDN and CDR2 is FVKESK. CDR3 sequence: CASSPLSGRVGRAREQFF. CDR3 coding DNA: TGTGCCAGCAGCCCTCTCAGCGGGAGGGTCGGCCGAGCTAGGGAGCAGTTCTTC.

This clone is medium-sized by share. J is TRBJ1-2 and V is TRBV28; D gene uncertain. Germline V CDR1 and CDR2: MDHEN, SYDVKM. The CDR3 runs 12 residues. V lost 7 bases to trimming and J lost 4 bases, with 10 bases between them. The CDR3 DNA reads as TGTGCCAGCACCGCTTTTTCCTATGGCTACACCTTC. Its translation is CASTAFSYGYTF.

This chain connects TRBV2 to TRBJ2-1; the D gene is possibly TRBD1 (6 bases). This CDR3 contains 13 residues. Between the trimmed V and J ends, which lost 8 bases and 4 bases, there was a span of 12 bases. Looked up from germline, CDR1 is SNHLY and CDR2 is FYNNEI. CDR3 loop: CASQRGIYNEQFF. The CDR3, as DNA: TGTGCCAGCCAAAGGGGGATTTACAATGAGCAGTTCTTC. The complete variable domain, with remaining parts taken from reference TRBV2 and TRBJ2-1, reads EPEVTQTPSHQVTQMGQEVILRCVPISNHLYFYWYRQILGQKVEFLVSFYNNEISEKSEIFDDQFSVERPDGSNFTLKIRSTKLEDSAMYFCASQRGIYNEQFFGPGTRLTVL.

J is TRBJ2-3 and V is TRBV4-1, with 11 bases lining up with TRBD2. Germline V gene sequence: CDR1 MGHRA, CDR2 YSYEKL. The CDR3 covers 15 residues. The ends lost 6 bases at V and 7 bases at J; junction bases unmatched: 9. The CDR3 DNA reads as TGCGCCAGCAGTAATAGCGGGAGGGCACTGAATACGCAGTATTTT. This sequence encodes CASSNSGRALNTQYF.

On this clone: The sample has other DNA sequences that encode this CDR3 too. The rearrangement links TRBV9 to TRBJ1-3; D unclear. V was trimmed by 0 bases and J by 0 bases, leaving 7 bases between them. The germline CDR1 and CDR2 sequences are SGDLS and YYNGEE. CDR3 size: 15 residues. The CDR3 sequence is CASSVGRISGNTIYF. CDR3 in DNA: TGTGCCAGCAGCGTAGGCCGGATCTCTGGAAACACCATATATTTT.

This clone was picked up one time. This chain joins TRBV28 and TRBJ2-3, with no clear D. The CDR3 sequence is 13 residues long. V lost 5 bases and J 0 bases, leaving 6 bases between the germline ends. From germline, CDR1 is MDHEN and CDR2 SYDVKM. The CDR3 loop reads CASSEGSTDTQYF. The CDR3 bases are TGTGCCAGCAGTGAAGGAAGCACAGATACGCAGTATTTT.

Note on this clone: Germline and junction disagree at one end, which may indicate a read error. V is TRBV7-7 and J is TRBJ2-5, with a tentative D call TRBD1 (6 bases). The CDR3 runs 17 residues. The germline CDR1 and CDR2 sequences are SSHAT and FNYEAQ (reference sequence). CDR3 region: CASSLRLQGPRQETQYF. Written as DNA, the CDR3 is TGTGCTAGCAGCTTAAGGTTGCAGGGGCCCCGTCAAGAGACCCAGTACTTC.

CDR3 DNA: TGTGCCAGCAGCTTAGATGTGGAATTAATCAATGAGCAGTTCTTC. Its translation is CASSLDVELINEQFF. This chain joins TRBV7-6 and TRBJ2-1; D is undetermined. The CDR3 extends over 15 amino acids. Per germline, CDR1 SGHVS and CDR2 FNYEAQ. V was cut by 1 base and J by 6 bases, with 13 bases left in between.